This entry lists 29 T cell receptor beta chains sequenced from one sample in a study of blood T cells in healthy people across ages (dated by TCRdb to 2015 to 2017). Receptor libraries were prepared by 5' RACE. The run used an Illumina HiSeq 2500. A second PCR of about 6 to 11 cycles was performed with a sample-barcoded 5' primer and a J-beta primer mix. Clones were called with MiXCR by TCRdb after fastp trimmed the public reads at Q25, and only in-frame beta chains were retained. For every CDR3 protein sequence, its rows merge into one entry that carries the most common genes and DNA. The sample table shows approximately 1.5 million distinct CDR3 sequences, and 42% are seen once. Just over 4% of the sample belongs to the ten largest clones. The sample taken for sequencing was blood. The receptors were sampled from a woman aged 18-29 years in good health.

In nucleotides, the CDR3 is TGTGCCAGCAGGACGGGGGCAGCCGGAAACACCATATATTTT. It specifies CASRTGAAGNTIYF. This chain uses TRBV12-3 or TRBV12-4 with TRBJ1-3, with a weak D call TRBD1 (6 bases). Trimming pared 6 bases from V and 4 bases from J, leaving 13 bases between. This CDR3 comprises 14 residues.

This clonotype has more than one count but fewer than ten. The rearrangement joins TRBV14 to TRBJ1-5, with D possibly being TRBD1 (5 bases). This CDR3 is 13 amino acids long. The V and J ends lost 1 base and 5 bases respectively, with 6 bases between them. Germline loops: CDR1 SGHDN, CDR2 FVKESK. The CDR3 nucleotides read TGTGCCAGCAGCCAAGGACAGCATCAGCCCCAGCATTTT. Its translation is CASSQGQHQPQHF.

This clonotype turned up a few times. The chain recombines TRBV7-9 with TRBJ2-1; 8 positions match TRBD2. The CDR3 loop spans 15 amino acids. The J segment lost 2 bases and the V segment lost 5 bases, leaving 5 bases of the junction unmatched. In germline, CDR1 is SEHNR, CDR2 FQNEAQ (reference sequence). CDR3: CASSRRREAYNEQFF. The CDR3 nucleotides are TGTGCCAGCAGCCGCCGGCGGGAGGCCTACAATGAGCAGTTCTTC.

The rearrangement uses TRBV7-6 and TRBJ2-1; D might be TRBD2 (5 bases). The CDR3 sequence is 15 residues long. V dropped 5 bases and J dropped 3 bases, with 14 bases sitting between them. CDR1 is SGHVS, CDR2 FNYEAQ, per germline. This CDR3 is CASSAPRSGYNEQFF. In nucleotides, the CDR3 is TGTGCCAGCAGCGCCCCGAGGAGCGGCTACAATGAGCAGTTCTTC. Using reference TRBV7-6 and TRBJ2-1 for the parts outside the CDR3, the full variable domain is GAGVSQSPRYKVTKRGQDVALRCDPISGHVSLYWYRQALGQGPEFLTYFNYEAQQDKSGLPNDRFSAERPEGSISTLTIQRTEQRDSAMYRCASSAPRSGYNEQFFGPGTRLTVL.

This sequence joins TRBV5-1 and TRBJ2-1; 9 bases align to TRBD2. V trimming: 0 bases; J trimming: 9 bases; junction bases outside the gene matches: 7. Looked up from germline, CDR1 is SGHRS and CDR2 is YFSETQ. CDR3 size: 15 residues. CDR3 DNA sequence: TGCGCCAGCAGCTTGGGGACTAGCGTAATAGGTGAGCAGTTCTTC. It translates to CASSLGTSVIGEQFF.

This clonotype came up a few times. The chain joins TRBV5-4 to TRBJ2-5; 11 nucleotides match TRBD2. V lost 3 bases and J lost 5; bases outside the gene matches: 3. Per germline, CDR1 SGHNT and CDR2 YYREEE (reference sequence). CDR3 length equals 14 residues. As DNA, the CDR3 is TGTGCCAGCAGCTCTAGCGGGGGGCGCGAGACCCAGTACTTC. This gives the protein CASSSSGGRETQYF. Together with reference TRBV5-4 and TRBJ2-5, the CDR3 gives the full variable domain: ETGVTQSPTHLIKTRGQQVTLRCSSQSGHNTVSWYQQALGQGPQFIFQYYREEENGRGNFPPRFSGLQFPNYSSELNVNALELDDSALYLCASSSSGGRETQYFGPGTRLLVL.

This clonotype was counted a few times. This may stem from a read error, because a much larger clone lies one nucleotide away. The chain joins TRBV2 to TRBJ1-6, with unresolved D. The CDR3 totals 19 residues. CDR1 SNHLY and CDR2 FYNNEI come from the germline V gene. The CDR3 DNA is TGTGCCAGCAGTGATGTCGGGATAATAACAGATTCCTATAATTCACCCCCCCACTTT. Translation gives CASSDVGIITDSYNSPPHF.

This rearrangement joins TRBV15 to TRBJ2-5; D is unclear. V was shortened by 0 bases and J by 5 bases, with 13 bases between the two germline ends. From germline, CDR1 is LNHNV and CDR2 YYDKDF (reference sequence). The CDR3 covers 15 residues. Written as DNA, the CDR3 is TGTGCCACCAGCAGAGATCGGAAGGGTATCGAGACCCAGTACTTC. The encoded protein is CATSRDRKGIETQYF.

This chain uses TRBV25-1 with TRBJ2-1, with 8 nucleotides matching TRBD2. Germline lookup yields CDR1 MGHDK and CDR2 SYGVNS. Trimming at V came to 3 bases and at J to 8 bases, leaving 6 bases not matched to a gene. This CDR3 is 14 amino acids long. The CDR3 DNA reads as TGTGCCAGCAGTGACGGGACTAGAAGCGATGAGCAGTTCTTC. It encodes CASSDGTRSDEQFF.

This chain's CDR3 is CASSPRTGIMNTEAFF. The CDR3, as DNA: TGTGCCAGCAGTCCGCGGACAGGGATAATGAACACTGAAGCTTTCTTT. This sequence joins TRBV27 and TRBJ1-1; TRBD1 agrees at 8 bases. The V segment lost 5 bases and the J segment 0 bases; nucleotides outside the gene matches: 8. The CDR3 runs 16 residues. CDR1 MNHEY and CDR2 SMNVEV come from the germline V gene (reference sequence).

This clonotype came up once. The V call is TRBV15, the J call TRBJ2-2, with D uncertain. The CDR3 sequence is 13 residues long. The V gene's germline CDR1 is LNHNV and CDR2 YYDKDF (reference sequence). V shed 7 bases and J shed 6 bases, with 12 bases lying between them. The CDR3 sequence is CATTAGFSGELFF. The CDR3 DNA is TGTGCCACCACCGCCGGGTTTTCCGGGGAGCTGTTTTTT.

This chain links TRBV13 with TRBJ2-7, with unresolved D. The length of the CDR3 is 15 residues. Deletions cut 2 bases from V and 3 bases from J, with 14 bases between. Germline CDR1 is PRHDT and CDR2 is FYEKMQ (reference sequence). The CDR3 bases are TGTGCCAGCAGCTTAACGGGTCAGGTGGACTACGAGCAGTACTTC. The encoded protein is CASSLTGQVDYEQYF. The variable domain in full, completed from reference TRBV13 and TRBJ2-7, reads AAGVIQSPRHLIKEKRETATLKCYPIPRHDTVYWYQQGPGQDPQFLISFYEKMQSDKGSIPDRFSAQQFSDYHSELNMSSLELGDSALYFCASSLTGQVDYEQYFGPGTRLTVT.

The table lists this clonotype with a few counts. The chain employs TRBV6-2 or TRBV6-3 and TRBJ1-5; possible D gene TRBD1, 5 bases. The CDR3 has 15 amino acids. In germline, CDR1 is MNHEY, CDR2 SVGEGT. V was clipped by 2 bases and J by 5 bases, with 13 bases between them. The CDR3: CASSYGYGADQPQHF. The CDR3 DNA follows: TGTGCCAGCAGTTACGGATACGGGGCCGATCAGCCCCAGCATTTT.

J is TRBJ1-4 and V is TRBV21-1; the D call in the table, TRBD1, was not verified against the DNA. TRBV21-1 is an annotated pseudogene. The CDR3 length is 17 residues. CDR3: CASSKGQRGPWDEKLFF. In DNA form, the CDR3 reads TGTGCCAGCAGCAAAGGCCAGAGGGGGCCGTGGGATGAAAAACTGTTTTTT.

CDR3 bases: TGCAGTGCGAACCTAGTGGGCCCCTACAATGAGCAGTACTTC. Translation gives CSANLVGPYNEQYF. The chain links TRBV20-1 to TRBJ2-1; D not certain. The end of the DNA aligns better with TRBJ2-7, so the J call may be wrong. Germline lookup yields CDR1 DFQATT and CDR2 SNEGSKA (reference sequence). This CDR3 contains 14 residues.

This clonotype appeared many times. The chain joins TRBV25-1 to TRBJ1-5; D gene unclear. This CDR3 spans 13 amino acids. Per the germline V gene, CDR1 is MGHDK and CDR2 is SYGVNS. Between the trimmed V and J ends, which lost 8 bases and 3 bases, there was a span of 11 bases. The CDR3 reads CASSAGSNQPQHF. The CDR3 bases are TGTGCCAGCTCAGCGGGCTCCAATCAGCCCCAGCATTTT.

This clonotype was picked up a small number of times. The chain carries TRBV20-1 and TRBJ1-5; D is unclear. Germline lookup yields CDR1 DFQATT and CDR2 SNEGSKA (reference sequence). Trimming stripped 6 bases from V and 0 bases from J, with 18 bases between. This CDR3 is built from 16 residues. The CDR3 DNA reads TGCAGTGCCCTCGGGCCTCCTGGATATAGCAATCAGCCCCAGCATTTT. Its translation is CSALGPPGYSNQPQHF.

V gene TRBV20-1 combines with J gene TRBJ2-2; D not certain. The length of the CDR3 is 14 residues. Trimming stripped 0 bases from V and 4 bases from J, with 9 bases between. Germline CDR1 is DFQATT and CDR2 is SNEGSKA (reference sequence). CDR3 loop: CSARDIQITGELFF. CDR3 DNA sequence: TGCAGTGCTAGAGATATACAGATCACCGGGGAGCTGTTTTTT.

On this clonotype itself: Mismatch with germline at one junction end may stem from a read error. The J gene is TRBJ1-1, the V gene TRBV6-1, with D uncertain. Germline CDR1 reads MNHNS; CDR2 reads SASEGT. The CDR3 covers 12 residues. The DNA of the CDR3 is TGCGCCAGCATATATTGGAACACTGAAGCTTTCTTT. This gives the protein CASIYWNTEAFF.

The V call is TRBV20-1, the J call TRBJ1-2; D is undetermined. Trimming removed 6 bases at V and 6 bases at J, with 17 bases between. The germline gives CDR1 DFQATT, CDR2 SNEGSKA (reference sequence). The CDR3 sequence is 13 residues long. The CDR3 nucleotides read TGCAGTGCAGAGCGCAGGTGGAGCGATGGCTACACCTTC. It encodes CSAERRWSDGYTF.

V and J are TRBV2 and TRBJ2-5; perhaps TRBD1 as D (5 bases). V was shortened by 1 base and J by 3 bases, with 9 bases between the two germline ends. Germline assignment: CDR1 SNHLY and CDR2 FYNNEI. The CDR3 extends over 14 amino acids. CDR3 protein: CASSEGQGKETQYF. The CDR3 DNA follows: TGTGCCAGCAGTGAAGGGCAGGGCAAAGAGACCCAGTACTTC.

This clonotype was seen a few times. The rearrangement links TRBV6-4 to TRBJ2-6; D is undetermined. Per germline, CDR1 MRHNA and CDR2 SNTAGT. The germline V and J ends were trimmed by 1 base and 4 bases, with 5 bases remaining between them. The CDR3 extends over 14 amino acids. CDR3 loop: CASSDWSGANVLTF. Here the CDR3 DNA reads TGTGCCAGCAGTGACTGGTCCGGGGCCAACGTCCTGACTTTC.

This rearrangement joins TRBV7-6 to TRBJ2-7, with D unclear. Germline loops: CDR1 SGHVS, CDR2 FNYEAQ. This CDR3 contains 13 residues. V dropped 5 bases and J dropped 6 bases, with 14 bases sitting between them. The CDR3 here is CASSNPFGSEQYF. The CDR3 coding sequence is TGTGCCAGCAGCAACCCTTTTGGTTCCGAGCAGTACTTC.

The table lists this clonotype with a few counts. The chain has TRBV20-1 and TRBJ2-3; the D call may be TRBD1 or TRBD2 (6 bases each). The V gene lost 0 bases and the J gene lost 1 base, with 17 bases spanning the gap. Germline CDR1 and CDR2: DFQATT and SNEGSKA (reference sequence). The CDR3 has 17 amino acids. The CDR3 loop reads CSARDRGELARTDTQYF. CDR3 coding DNA: TGCAGTGCTAGAGATAGGGGGGAACTAGCTCGCACAGATACGCAGTATTTT.

This clonotype was detected a few times. The gene calls are TRBV5-1 and TRBJ2-3; D tentatively reads TRBD1 or TRBD2 (6 bases each). Trimming left V 3 bases short and J 4 bases short, with 9 bases between. CDR3 length equals 13 residues. The germline gives CDR1 SGHRS, CDR2 YFSETQ. The CDR3 reads CASSWGASDTQYF. The CDR3 bases are TGCGCCAGCAGCTGGGGGGCCTCAGATACGCAGTATTTT.

This clonotype was detected a few times. V is TRBV12-3 or TRBV12-4 and J is TRBJ2-1, with unresolved D. V was pared by 7 bases and J by 0 bases, with 13 bases between. The CDR3 runs to 15 residues. DNA for the CDR3: TGTGCCAGCACTCCTGACGAAAGCTCCTACAATGAGCAGTTCTTC. It translates to CASTPDESSYNEQFF.

The V and J genes are TRBV2 and TRBJ2-1; D perhaps matches TRBD2 (6 bases). The CDR3 runs to 16 residues. Germline V CDR1 and CDR2: SNHLY, FYNNEI. V lost 6 bases and J 3 bases, leaving 18 bases between the germline ends. CDR3: CASSPPGSSHYNEQFF. DNA of the CDR3: TGTGCCAGCAGCCCCCCCGGGAGCTCCCACTACAATGAGCAGTTCTTC.

The chain has TRBV7-9 and TRBJ2-3; the match to TRBD2 covers 7 bases. Trimming took 8 bases from V and 6 from J; bases not matched to a gene: 11. The CDR3 totals 14 residues. In germline, CDR1 is SEHNR, CDR2 FQNEAQ (reference sequence). The CDR3 coding sequence is TGTGCCAGCGATCCCCCGGCGGGAGCGGATACGCAGTATTTT. Protein product: CASDPPAGADTQYF.

This clonotype has just a few counts. V gene TRBV6-2 or TRBV6-3 combines with J gene TRBJ2-7; D is possibly TRBD2 (5 bases). The J call may be in error: the DNA end matches TRBJ2-5 better. Germline-derived CDR1 and CDR2 are MNHEY and SVGEGT. The CDR3 spans 14 residues. Here the CDR3 reads CASSFSGLARTQYF. The CDR3 DNA sequence: TGTGCCAGCAGTTTCTCCGGACTCGCTCGGACCCAGTACTTC.